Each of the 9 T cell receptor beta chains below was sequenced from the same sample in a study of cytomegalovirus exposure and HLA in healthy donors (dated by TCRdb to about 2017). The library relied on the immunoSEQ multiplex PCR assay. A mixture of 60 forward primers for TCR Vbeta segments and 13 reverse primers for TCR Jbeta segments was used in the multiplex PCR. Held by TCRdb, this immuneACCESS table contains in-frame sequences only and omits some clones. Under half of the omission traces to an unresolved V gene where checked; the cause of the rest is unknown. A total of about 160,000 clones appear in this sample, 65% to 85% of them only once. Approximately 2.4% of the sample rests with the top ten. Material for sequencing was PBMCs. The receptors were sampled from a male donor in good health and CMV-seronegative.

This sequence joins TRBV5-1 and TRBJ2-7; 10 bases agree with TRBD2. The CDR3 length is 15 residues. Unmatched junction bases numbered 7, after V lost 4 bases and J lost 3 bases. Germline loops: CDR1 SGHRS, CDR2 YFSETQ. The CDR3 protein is CASSTGLASNYEQYF. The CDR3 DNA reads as TGCGCCAGCAGCACGGGACTAGCGAGCAACTACGAGCAGTACTTC.

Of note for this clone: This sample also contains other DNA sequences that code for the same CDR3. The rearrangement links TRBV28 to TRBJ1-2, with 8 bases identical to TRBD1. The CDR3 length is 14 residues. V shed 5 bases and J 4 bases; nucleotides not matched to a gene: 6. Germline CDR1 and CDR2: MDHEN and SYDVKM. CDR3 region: CASSLSDRVYGYTF. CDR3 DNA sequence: TGTGCCAGCAGTCTTTCGGACAGGGTCTATGGCTACACCTTC.

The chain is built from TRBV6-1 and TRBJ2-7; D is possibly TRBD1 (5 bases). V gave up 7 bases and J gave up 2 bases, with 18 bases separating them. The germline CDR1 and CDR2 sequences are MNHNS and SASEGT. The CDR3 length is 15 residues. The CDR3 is CASTYSWGGTYEQYF. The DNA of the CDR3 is TGTGCCAGCACCTACTCCTGGGGCGGTACCTACGAGCAGTACTTC.

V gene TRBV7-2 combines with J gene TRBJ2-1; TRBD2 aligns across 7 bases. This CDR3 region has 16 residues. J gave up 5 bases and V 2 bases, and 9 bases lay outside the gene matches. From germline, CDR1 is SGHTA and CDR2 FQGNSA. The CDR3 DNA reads TGTGCCAGCAGCTTATTACCCAGCGGGAAGAACAATGAGCAGTTCTTC. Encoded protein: CASSLLPSGKNNEQFF.

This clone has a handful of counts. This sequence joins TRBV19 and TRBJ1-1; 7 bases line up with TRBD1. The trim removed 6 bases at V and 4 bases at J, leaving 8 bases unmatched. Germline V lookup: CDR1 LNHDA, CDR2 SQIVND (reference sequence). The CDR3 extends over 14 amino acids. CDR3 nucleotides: TGTGCCAGTAGCCTCGACAGGGTAGTCACTGAAGCTTTCTTT. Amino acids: CASSLDRVVTEAFF.

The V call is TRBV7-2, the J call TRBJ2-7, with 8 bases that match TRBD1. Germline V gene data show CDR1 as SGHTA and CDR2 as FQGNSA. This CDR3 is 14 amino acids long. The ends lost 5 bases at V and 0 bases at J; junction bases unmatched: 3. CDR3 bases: TGTGCCAGCAGCCCACAGGGGGGCTCCTACGAGCAGTACTTC. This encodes CASSPQGGSYEQYF.

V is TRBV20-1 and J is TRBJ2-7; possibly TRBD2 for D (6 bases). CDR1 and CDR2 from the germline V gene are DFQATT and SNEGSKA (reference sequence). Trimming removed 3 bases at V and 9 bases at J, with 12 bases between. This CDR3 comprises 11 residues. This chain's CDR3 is CSARGMEGQYF. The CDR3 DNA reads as TGCAGTGCTAGGGGAATGGAGGGGCAGTACTTC.

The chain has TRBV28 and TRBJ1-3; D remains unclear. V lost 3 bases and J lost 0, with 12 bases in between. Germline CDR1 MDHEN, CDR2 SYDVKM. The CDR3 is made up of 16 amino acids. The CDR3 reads CASSLAGIYSGNTIYF. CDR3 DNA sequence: TGTGCCAGCAGTTTGGCGGGGATCTACTCTGGAAACACCATATATTTT.

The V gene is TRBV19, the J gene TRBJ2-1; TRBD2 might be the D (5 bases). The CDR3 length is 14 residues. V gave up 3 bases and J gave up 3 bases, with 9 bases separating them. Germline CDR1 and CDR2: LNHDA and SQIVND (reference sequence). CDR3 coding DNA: TGTGCCAGTAGTATGCAGAGGGACTACAATGAGCAGTTCTTC. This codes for CASSMQRDYNEQFF.